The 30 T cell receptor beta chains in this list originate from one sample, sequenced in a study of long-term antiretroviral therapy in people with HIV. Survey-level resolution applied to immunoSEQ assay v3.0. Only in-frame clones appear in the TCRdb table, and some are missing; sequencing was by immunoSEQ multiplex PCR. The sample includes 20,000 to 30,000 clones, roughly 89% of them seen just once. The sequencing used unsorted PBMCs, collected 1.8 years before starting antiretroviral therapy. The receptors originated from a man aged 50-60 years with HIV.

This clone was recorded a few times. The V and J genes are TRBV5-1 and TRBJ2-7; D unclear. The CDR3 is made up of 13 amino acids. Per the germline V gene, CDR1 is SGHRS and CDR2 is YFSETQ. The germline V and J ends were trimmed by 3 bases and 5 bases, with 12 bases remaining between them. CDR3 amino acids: CASSSPPVDEQYF. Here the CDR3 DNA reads TGCGCCAGCAGCTCACCCCCGGTAGACGAGCAGTACTTC.

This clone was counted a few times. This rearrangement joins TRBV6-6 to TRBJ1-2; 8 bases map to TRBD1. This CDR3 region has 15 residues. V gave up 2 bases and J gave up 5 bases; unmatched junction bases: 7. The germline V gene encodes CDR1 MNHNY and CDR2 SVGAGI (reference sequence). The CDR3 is CASSYPGQGQYGYTF. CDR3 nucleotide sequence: TGTGCCAGCAGTTACCCCGGACAGGGACAGTATGGCTACACCTTC.

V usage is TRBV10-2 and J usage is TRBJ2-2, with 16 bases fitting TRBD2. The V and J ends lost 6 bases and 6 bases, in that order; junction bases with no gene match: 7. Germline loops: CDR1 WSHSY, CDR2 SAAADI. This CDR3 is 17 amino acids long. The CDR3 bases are TGCGCCAGCAGCGTGGGACTAGCGGGAGGGCCCTCCGGGGAGCTGTTTTTT. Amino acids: CASSVGLAGGPSGELFF.

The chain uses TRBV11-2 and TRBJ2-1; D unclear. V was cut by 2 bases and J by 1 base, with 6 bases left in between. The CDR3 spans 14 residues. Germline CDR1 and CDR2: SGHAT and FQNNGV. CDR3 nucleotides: TGTGCCAGCAGCTTAACTCTTTCCTACAATGAGCAGTTCTTC. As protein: CASSLTLSYNEQFF.

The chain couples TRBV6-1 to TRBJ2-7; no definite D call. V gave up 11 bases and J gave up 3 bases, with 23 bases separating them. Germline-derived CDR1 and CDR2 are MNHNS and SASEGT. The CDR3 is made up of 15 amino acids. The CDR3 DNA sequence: TGTGCCCCCAGTGGCATGCCTGACATAGGCTACGAGCAGTACTTC. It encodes CAPSGMPDIGYEQYF.

The CDR3 loop reads CASSPTGLRNTIYF. DNA for the CDR3: TGTGCCAGCAGTCCGACAGGGTTGAGAAACACCATATATTTT. The gene calls are TRBV27 and TRBJ1-3; 7 nucleotides match TRBD1. Germline loops: CDR1 MNHEY, CDR2 SMNVEV (reference sequence). This CDR3 spans 14 amino acids. The V segment lost 5 bases and the J segment 5 bases; nucleotides outside the gene matches: 6.

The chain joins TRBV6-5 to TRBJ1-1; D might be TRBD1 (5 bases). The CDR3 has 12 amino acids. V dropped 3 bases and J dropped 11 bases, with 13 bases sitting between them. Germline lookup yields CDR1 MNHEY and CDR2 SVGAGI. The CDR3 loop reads CASSYGSGRAFF. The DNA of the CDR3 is TGTGCCAGCAGTTATGGCTCAGGGAGGGCTTTCTTT.

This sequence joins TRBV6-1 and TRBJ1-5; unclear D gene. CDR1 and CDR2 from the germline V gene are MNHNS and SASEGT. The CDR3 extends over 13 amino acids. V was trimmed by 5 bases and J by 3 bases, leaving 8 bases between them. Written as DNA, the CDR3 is TGTGCCAGCAGTCCCGGGGTCAATCAGCCCCAGCATTTT. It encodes CASSPGVNQPQHF.

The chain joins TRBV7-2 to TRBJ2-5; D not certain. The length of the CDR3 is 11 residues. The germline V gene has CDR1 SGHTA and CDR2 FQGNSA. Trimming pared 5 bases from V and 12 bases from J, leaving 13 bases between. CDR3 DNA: TGTGCCAGCAGCGGTCAGTTGGCCGAGTACTTC. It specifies CASSGQLAEYF. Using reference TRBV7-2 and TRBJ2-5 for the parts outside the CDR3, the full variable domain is GAGVSQSPSNKVTEKGKDVELRCDPISGHTALYWYRQSLGQGLEFLIYFQGNSAPDKSGLPSDRFSAERTGGSVSTLTIQRTQQEDSAVYLCASSGQLAEYFGPGTRLLVL.

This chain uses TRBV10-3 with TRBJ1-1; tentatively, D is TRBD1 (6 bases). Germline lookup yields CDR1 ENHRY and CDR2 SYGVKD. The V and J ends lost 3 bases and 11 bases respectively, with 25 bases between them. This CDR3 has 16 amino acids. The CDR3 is CAISESLTGPSTLAFF. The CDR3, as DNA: TGTGCCATCAGTGAATCTCTTACAGGGCCCTCGACTCTTGCTTTCTTT.

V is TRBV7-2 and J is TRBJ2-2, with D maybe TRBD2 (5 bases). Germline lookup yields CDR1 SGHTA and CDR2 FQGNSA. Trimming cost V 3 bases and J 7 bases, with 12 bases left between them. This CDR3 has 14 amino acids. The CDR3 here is CASSFSSSVGELFF. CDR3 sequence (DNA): TGTGCCAGCAGCTTTTCTAGCTCTGTCGGGGAGCTGTTTTTT.

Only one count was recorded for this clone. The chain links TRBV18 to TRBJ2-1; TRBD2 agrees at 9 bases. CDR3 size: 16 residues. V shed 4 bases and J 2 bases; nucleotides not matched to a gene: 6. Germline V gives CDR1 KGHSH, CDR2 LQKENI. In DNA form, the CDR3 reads TGTGCCAGCTCACTAATGACTAGCGGTACCTACAATGAGCAGTTCTTC. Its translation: CASSLMTSGTYNEQFF.

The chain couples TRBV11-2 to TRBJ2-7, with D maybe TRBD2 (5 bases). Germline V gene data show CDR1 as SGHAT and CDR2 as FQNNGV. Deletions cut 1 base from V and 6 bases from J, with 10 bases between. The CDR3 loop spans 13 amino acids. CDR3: CASSLVQRGEQYF. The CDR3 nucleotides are TGTGCCAGCAGCTTAGTTCAACGGGGCGAGCAGTACTTC.

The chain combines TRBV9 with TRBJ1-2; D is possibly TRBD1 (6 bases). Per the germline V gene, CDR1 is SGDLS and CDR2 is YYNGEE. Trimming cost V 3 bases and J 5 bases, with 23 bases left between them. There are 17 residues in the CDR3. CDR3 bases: TGTGCCAGCAGCGGATACACGGACACAGGGATCGAATATGGCTACACCTTC. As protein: CASSGYTDTGIEYGYTF.

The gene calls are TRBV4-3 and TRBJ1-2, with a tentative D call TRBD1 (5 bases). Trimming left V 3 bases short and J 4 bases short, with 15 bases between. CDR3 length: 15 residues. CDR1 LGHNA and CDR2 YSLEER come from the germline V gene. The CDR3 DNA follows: TGCGCCAGCAGCCAGGATACAGGCGAAGGCTATGGCTACACCTTC. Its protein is CASSQDTGEGYGYTF.

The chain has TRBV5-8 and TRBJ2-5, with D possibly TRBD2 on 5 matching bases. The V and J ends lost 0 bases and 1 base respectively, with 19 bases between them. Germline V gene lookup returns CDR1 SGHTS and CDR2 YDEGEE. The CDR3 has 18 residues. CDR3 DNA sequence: TGTGCCAGCAGCTTGGTGATTACGGGGTTTGGGCTCCAAGAGACCCAGTACTTC. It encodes CASSLVITGFGLQETQYF.

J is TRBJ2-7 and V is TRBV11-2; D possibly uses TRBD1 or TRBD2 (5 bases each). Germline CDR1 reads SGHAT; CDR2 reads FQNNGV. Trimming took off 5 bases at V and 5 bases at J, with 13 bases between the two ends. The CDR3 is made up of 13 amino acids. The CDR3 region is CASSPRGSDEQYF. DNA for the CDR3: TGTGCCAGCAGCCCGAGGGGATCCGACGAGCAGTACTTC.

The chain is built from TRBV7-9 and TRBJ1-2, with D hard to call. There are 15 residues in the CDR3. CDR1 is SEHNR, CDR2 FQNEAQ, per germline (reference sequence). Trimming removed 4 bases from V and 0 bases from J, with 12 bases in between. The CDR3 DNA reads TGTGCCAGCAGCTATCTAGAGTCGGCTAACTATGGCTACACCTTC. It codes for CASSYLESANYGYTF. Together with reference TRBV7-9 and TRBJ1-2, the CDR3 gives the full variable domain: DTGVSQNPRHKITKRGQNVTFRCDPISEHNRLYWYRQTLGQGPEFLTYFQNEAQLEKSRLLSDRFSAERPKGSFSTLEIQRTEQGDSAMYLCASSYLESANYGYTFGSGTRLTVV.

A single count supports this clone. The CDR3 nucleotides read TGTGCCAGCAGTGACAGAGACACTGAAGCTTTCTTT. It encodes CASSDRDTEAFF. V usage is TRBV6-5 and J usage is TRBJ1-1, with D maybe TRBD1 (5 bases). V was clipped by 5 bases and J by 3 bases, with 7 bases between them. CDR1 is MNHEY, CDR2 SVGAGI, per germline. The CDR3 extends over 12 amino acids.

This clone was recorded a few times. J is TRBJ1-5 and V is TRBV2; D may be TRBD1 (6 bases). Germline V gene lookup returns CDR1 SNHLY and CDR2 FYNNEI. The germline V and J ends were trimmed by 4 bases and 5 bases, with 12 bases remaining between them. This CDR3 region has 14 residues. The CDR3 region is CASSVRDTYQPQHF. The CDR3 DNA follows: TGTGCCAGCAGTGTCCGGGACACCTATCAGCCCCAGCATTTT.

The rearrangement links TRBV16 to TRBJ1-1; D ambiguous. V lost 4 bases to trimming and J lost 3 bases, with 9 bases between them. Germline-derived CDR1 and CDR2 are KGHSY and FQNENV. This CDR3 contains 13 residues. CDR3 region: CASSPDRDTEAFF. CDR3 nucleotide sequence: TGTGCCAGCAGCCCTGACCGGGACACTGAAGCTTTCTTT.

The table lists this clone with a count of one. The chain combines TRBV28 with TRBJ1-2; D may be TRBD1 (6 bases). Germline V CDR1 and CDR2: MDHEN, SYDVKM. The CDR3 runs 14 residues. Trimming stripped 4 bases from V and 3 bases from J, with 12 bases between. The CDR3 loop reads CASSSQGRDYGYTF. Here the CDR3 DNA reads TGTGCCAGCAGTTCACAGGGTAGGGACTATGGCTACACCTTC.

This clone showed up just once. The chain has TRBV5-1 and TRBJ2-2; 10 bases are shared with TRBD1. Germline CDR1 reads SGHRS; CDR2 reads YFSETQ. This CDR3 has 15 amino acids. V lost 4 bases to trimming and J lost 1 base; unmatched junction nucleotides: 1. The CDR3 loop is CASSRDRGNTGELFF. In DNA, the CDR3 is TGCGCCAGCAGCAGGGACAGGGGGAACACCGGGGAGCTGTTTTTT.

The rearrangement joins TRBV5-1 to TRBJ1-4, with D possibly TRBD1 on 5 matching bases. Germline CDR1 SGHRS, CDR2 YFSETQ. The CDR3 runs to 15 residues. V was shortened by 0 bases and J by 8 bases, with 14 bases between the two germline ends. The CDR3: CASSLENPTVEKLFF. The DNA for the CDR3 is TGCGCCAGCAGCTTGGAGAACCCGACAGTAGAAAAACTGTTTTTT.

The CDR3 nucleotides read TGTGCCAGCAGCCAACAACAGAACTATGGCTACACCTTC. This codes for CASSQQQNYGYTF. The chain combines TRBV14 with TRBJ1-2; D is unclear. V was cut by 2 bases and J by 2 bases, with 6 bases left in between. The CDR3 consists of 13 residues. CDR1 is SGHDN and CDR2 is FVKESK in the germline V gene.

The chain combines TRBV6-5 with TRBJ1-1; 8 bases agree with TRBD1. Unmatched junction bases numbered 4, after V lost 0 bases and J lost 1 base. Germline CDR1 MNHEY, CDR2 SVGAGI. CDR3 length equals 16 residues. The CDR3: CASSYSPGGANTEAFF. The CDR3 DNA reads TGTGCCAGCAGTTACTCACCAGGGGGCGCGAACACTGAAGCTTTCTTT.

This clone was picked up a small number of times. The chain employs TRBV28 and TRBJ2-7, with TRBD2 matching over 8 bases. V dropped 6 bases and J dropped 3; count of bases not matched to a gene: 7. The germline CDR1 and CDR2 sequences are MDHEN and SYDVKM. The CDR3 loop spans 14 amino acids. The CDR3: CASSTGTRGYEQYF. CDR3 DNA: TGTGCCAGCAGCACCGGGACTAGAGGCTACGAGCAGTACTTC.

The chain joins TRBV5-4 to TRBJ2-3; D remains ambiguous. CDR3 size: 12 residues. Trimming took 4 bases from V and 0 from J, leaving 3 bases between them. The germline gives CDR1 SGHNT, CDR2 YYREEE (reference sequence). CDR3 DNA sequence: TGTGCCAGCAGCCGGAGCACAGATACGCAGTATTTT. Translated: CASSRSTDTQYF.

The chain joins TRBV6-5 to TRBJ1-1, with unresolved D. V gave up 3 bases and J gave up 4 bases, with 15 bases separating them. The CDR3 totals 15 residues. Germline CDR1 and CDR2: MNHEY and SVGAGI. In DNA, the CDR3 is TGTGCCAGCAGTTATACGGGGAATAGAGGCACTGAAGCTTTCTTT. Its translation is CASSYTGNRGTEAFF.

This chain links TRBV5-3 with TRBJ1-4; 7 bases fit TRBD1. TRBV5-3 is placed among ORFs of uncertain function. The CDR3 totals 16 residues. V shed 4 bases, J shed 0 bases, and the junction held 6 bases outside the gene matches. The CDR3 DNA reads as TGTGCCAGAAGCGGGTGGACAGGTGCAACTAATGAAAAACTGTTTTTT. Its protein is CARSGWTGATNEKLFF.